Listed here is a single T cell receptor (beta chain). This entry belongs to a study of blood T cell repertoires in COVID-19. Germline V lookup: CDR1 SGHAT, CDR2 FQNNGV. Trimming pared 5 bases from V and 5 bases from J, leaving 3 bases between. The CDR3 runs to 11 residues. In the authors' workflow: Amplification of reference gene primers was used by the study to estimate nucleated cell counts. Sequencing was performed with immunoSEQ multiplex PCR; in TCRdb, only in-frame clones are kept and a portion is missing. V and J calls and clone size follow that table, whereas D and trimming were derived from the DNA. The sample lists over 60,000 clones, 90% seen once, with around 6.7% in the top ten.

The receptor comes from a woman aged 80 or over with active COVID-19. The gene calls are TRBV11-2 and TRBJ2-2; D uncertain. The sample was peripheral blood. In nucleotides, the CDR3 is TGTGCCAGCAGCCATACCGGGGAGCTGTTTTTT. Protein: CASSHTGELFF.